These T cell receptor beta chains were read from a single sample in a study of blood T cells in healthy people across ages. TCRdb itself ran the 5' RACE reads through MiXCR, one entry per CDR3 protein. The sample yields roughly 680,000 distinct CDR3 sequences, around 20% seen once. Sequencing input: blood. The receptor source for this set is a man between 65 and 85 years old in good health. The CDR3 runs from the conserved cysteine through the conserved F or W. The D gene is left open where the match is weak. The size of a clone is reported for some rows only, either as once, few or many, or as a class for expanded clones.

TRBV29-1	NA	many	TRBJ2-2	TGCAGCGTGGGGATGACCGGGGAGCTGTTTTTT	CSVGMTGELFF
TRBV7-9	TRBD1	many	TRBJ2-3	TGTGCCAGCAGATTACAGGGGGACGCAGATACGCAGTATTTT	CASRLQGDADTQYF
TRBV5-1	TRBD1	NA	TRBJ2-1	TGCGCCAGCACCCAACCGGACAGGGCTTACAATGAGCAGTTCTTC	CASTQPDRAYNEQFF
TRBV7-2	NA	NA	TRBJ1-4	TGTGCCAGCAGCTTAGACCAGCAAACGGCGTCAACTAATGAAAAACTGTTTTTT	CASSLDQQTASTNEKLFF
TRBV4-3	NA	few	TRBJ2-2	TGCGCCAGCAGCCAAGATCGACAGAACACCGGGGAGCTGTTTTTT	CASSQDRQNTGELFF
TRBV29-1	NA	few	TRBJ2-7	TGCAGCGTTGGGGTAACCTACGAGCAGTACTTC	CSVGVTYEQYF
TRBV20-1	TRBD2	few	TRBJ2-4	TGCAGTGCTATACGGGCTAGCGGGATTAAAAACATTCAGTACTTC	CSAIRASGIKNIQYF
TRBV5-1	NA	NA	TRBJ2-5	TGCGCCAGCAGCTTGGAACTATCCGGAGGAGGGACCCAGTACTTC	CASSLELSGGGTQYF
TRBV11-1	NA	many	TRBJ2-1	TGTGCCAGCAGCTCCTCCTCAGGAAGCTCCTACAATGAGCAGTTCTTC	CASSSSSGSSYNEQFF
TRBV5-1	NA	NA	TRBJ2-5	TGCGCCAGCAGCTTAAGAGGTCAAAGGGTTGGCGGAGAGACCCAGTACTTC	CASSLRGQRVGGETQYF
TRBV2	NA	many	TRBJ2-5	TGTGCCAGCAGTGAAGGGGGAGGGGGCAAACAAGAGACCCAGTACTTC	CASSEGGGGKQETQYF
TRBV6-1	NA	few	TRBJ2-5	TGTGCCAGCAGTGAAGCAGGGAGTCGAGAGACCCAGTACTTC	CASSEAGSRETQYF
TRBV5-4	NA	many	TRBJ2-1	TGTGCCAGCAGCTTGGGAGAGGGGTGGTATAATGAGCAGTTCTTC	CASSLGEGWYNEQFF
TRBV28	TRBD1	NA	TRBJ2-5	TGTGCCAGCAGACCCGGGACAGGGGTCCAAGAGACCCAGTACTTC	CASRPGTGVQETQYF